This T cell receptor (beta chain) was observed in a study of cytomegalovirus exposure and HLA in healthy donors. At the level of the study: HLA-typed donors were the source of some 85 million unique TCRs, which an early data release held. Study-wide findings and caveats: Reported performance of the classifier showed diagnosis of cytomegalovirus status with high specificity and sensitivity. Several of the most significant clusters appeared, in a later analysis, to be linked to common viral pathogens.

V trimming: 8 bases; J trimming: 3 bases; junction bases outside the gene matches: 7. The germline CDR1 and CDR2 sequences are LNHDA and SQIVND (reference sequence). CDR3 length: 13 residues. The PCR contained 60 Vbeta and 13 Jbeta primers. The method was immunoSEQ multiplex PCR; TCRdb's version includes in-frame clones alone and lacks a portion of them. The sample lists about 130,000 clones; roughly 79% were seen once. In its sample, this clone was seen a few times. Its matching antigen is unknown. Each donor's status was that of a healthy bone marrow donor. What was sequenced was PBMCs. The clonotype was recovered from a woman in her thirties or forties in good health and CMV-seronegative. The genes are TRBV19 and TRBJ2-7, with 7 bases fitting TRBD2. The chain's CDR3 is CASSSSGLYEQYF. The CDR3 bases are TGTGCCAGTTCGTCTAGCGGACTCTACGAGCAGTACTTC.